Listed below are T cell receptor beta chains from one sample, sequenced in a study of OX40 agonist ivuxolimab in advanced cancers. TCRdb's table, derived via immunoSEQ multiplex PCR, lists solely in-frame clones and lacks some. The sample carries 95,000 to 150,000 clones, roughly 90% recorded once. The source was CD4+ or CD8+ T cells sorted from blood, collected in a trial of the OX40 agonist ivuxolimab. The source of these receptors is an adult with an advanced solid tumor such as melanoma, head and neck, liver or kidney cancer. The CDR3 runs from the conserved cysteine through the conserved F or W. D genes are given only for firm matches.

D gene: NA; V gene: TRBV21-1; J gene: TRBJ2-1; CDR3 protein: CASSKRTRGLAGKNEQFF
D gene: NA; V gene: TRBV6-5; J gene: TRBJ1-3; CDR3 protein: CASSYSVISGNTIYF
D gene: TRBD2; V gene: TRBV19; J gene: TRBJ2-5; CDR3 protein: CASSIEGPTSGEETQYF
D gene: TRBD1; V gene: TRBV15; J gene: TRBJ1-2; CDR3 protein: CATSRDIGGDYGYTF
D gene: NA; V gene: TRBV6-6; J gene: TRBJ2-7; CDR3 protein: CASSPTMGTYEQYF
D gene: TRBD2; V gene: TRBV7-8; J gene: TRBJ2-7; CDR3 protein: CASSPRLAPEQYF
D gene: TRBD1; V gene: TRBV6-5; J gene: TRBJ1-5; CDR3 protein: CASSTGAGQPQHF
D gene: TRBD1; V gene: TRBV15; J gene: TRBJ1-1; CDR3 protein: CATSPGGVAEAFF
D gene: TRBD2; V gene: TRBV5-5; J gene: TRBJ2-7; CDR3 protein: CASSPTRMSGRDYEQYF
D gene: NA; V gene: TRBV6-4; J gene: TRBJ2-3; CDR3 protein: CASSAQGRQDTQYF
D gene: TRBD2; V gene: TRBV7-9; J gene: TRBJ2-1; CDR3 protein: CASSLGTAGGRVNEQFF
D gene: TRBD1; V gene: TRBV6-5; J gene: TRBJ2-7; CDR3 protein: CASRRGQGSPYEQYF
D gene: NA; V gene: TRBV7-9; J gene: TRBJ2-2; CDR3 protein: CASSLGRTLNTGELFF
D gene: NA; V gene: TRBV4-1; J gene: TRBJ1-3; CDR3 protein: CASSQSGYRDSGNTIYF
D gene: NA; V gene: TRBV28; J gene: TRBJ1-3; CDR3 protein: CASSHVNTIYF
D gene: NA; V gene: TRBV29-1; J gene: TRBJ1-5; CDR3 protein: CSVELGENQPQHF
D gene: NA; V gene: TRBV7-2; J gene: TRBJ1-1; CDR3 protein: CASSLLAANTEAFF